Each of the 20 T cell receptor beta chains below was sequenced from the same sample in a study of T cell responses to AZD1222 COVID-19 vaccine. Clones were sequenced by immunoSEQ multiplex PCR, and TCRdb holds only the in-frame ones, with some missing. The sample holds roughly 150,000 clones, roughly 90% seen once. The sample in question was peripheral blood, obtained 28 days after the second AZD1222 dose. These receptors all come from an adult who received the AZD1222 COVID-19 vaccine.

V and J are TRBV6-1 and TRBJ1-5; D unclear. This CDR3 is built from 14 residues. Germline lookup yields CDR1 MNHNS and CDR2 SASEGT. Trimming pared 1 base from V and 1 base from J, leaving 5 bases between. The CDR3, as DNA: TGTGCCAGCAGTGAAGGTCCCAGCAATCAGCCCCAGCATTTT. The encoded protein is CASSEGPSNQPQHF.

The rearrangement joins TRBV18 to TRBJ2-1; D is ambiguous. Deletions cut 3 bases from V and 5 bases from J, with 11 bases between. Germline values: CDR1 KGHSH, CDR2 LQKENI. The CDR3 consists of 14 residues. CDR3 loop: CASSPRSGDNEQFF. DNA for the CDR3: TGTGCCAGCTCACCCCGGAGTGGAGACAATGAGCAGTTCTTC.

The chain combines TRBV6-2 or TRBV6-3 with TRBJ2-7; 8 nucleotides line up with TRBD2. Per germline, CDR1 MNHEY and CDR2 SVGEGT. The CDR3 has 16 amino acids. V lost 0 bases to trimming and J lost 0 bases; unmatched junction nucleotides: 4. The CDR3: CASSYSATSGSYEQYF. Written as DNA, the CDR3 is TGTGCCAGCAGTTACTCGGCCACTAGCGGCTCCTACGAGCAGTACTTC.

CDR3 DNA: TGTGCCAGCAGTCTAACACCCCCAGGGGCTGGGGCAGATACGCAGTATTTT. Amino acids: CASSLTPPGAGADTQYF. This chain joins TRBV27 and TRBJ2-3, with D possibly being TRBD1 (6 bases). Germline CDR1 and CDR2: MNHEY and SMNVEV (reference sequence). The V end lost 5 bases, the J end lost 4 bases, and 22 bases lay between the germline ends. The CDR3 is made up of 17 amino acids.

This sequence joins TRBV11-3 and TRBJ2-1, with TRBD2 matching 11 bases. The length of the CDR3 is 16 residues. The V gene's germline CDR1 is SGHNT and CDR2 YENEEA. V shed 1 base, J shed 4 bases, and the junction held 3 bases outside the gene matches. The CDR3 here is CASSLATSGAYNEQFF. The CDR3 DNA sequence: TGTGCCAGCAGCTTAGCGACTAGCGGGGCTTACAATGAGCAGTTCTTC.

The genes are TRBV15 and TRBJ2-7; D is perhaps TRBD2 (5 bases). Trimming pared 0 bases from V and 7 bases from J, leaving 22 bases between. Germline V gene data show CDR1 as LNHNV and CDR2 as YYDKDF (reference sequence). The CDR3 contains 17 residues. The CDR3 DNA is TGTGCCACCAGCAGAGATTGGAGGCCACCCCAACTCGTAGAGCAGTACTTC. Its protein product is CATSRDWRPPQLVEQYF. The entire variable domain, with the rest obtained from reference TRBV15 and TRBJ2-7, is as follows: DAMVIQNPRYQVTQFGKPVTLSCSQTLNHNVMYWYQQKSSQAPKLLFHYYDKDFNNEADTPDNFQSRRPNTSFCFLDIRSPGLGDTAMYLCATSRDWRPPQLVEQYFGPGTRLTVT.

The chain links TRBV10-2 to TRBJ2-1; 13 bases map to TRBD2. V lost 6 bases to trimming and J lost 4 bases; unmatched junction nucleotides: 15. The V gene's germline CDR1 is WSHSY and CDR2 SAAADI. This CDR3 contains 19 residues. The CDR3 sequence is CASSLGLAGAQRGYNEQFF. CDR3 in DNA: TGCGCCAGCAGCCTCGGACTAGCGGGAGCCCAGCGGGGTTACAATGAGCAGTTCTTC.

The chain is built from TRBV5-1 and TRBJ2-5; D is unclear. Germline V gene lookup returns CDR1 SGHRS and CDR2 YFSETQ. Trimming left V 0 bases short and J 5 bases short, with 8 bases between. The CDR3 is 13 amino acids. This chain's CDR3 is CASSLEGAETQYF. In DNA, the CDR3 is TGCGCCAGCAGCTTGGAGGGCGCCGAGACCCAGTACTTC.

V and J are TRBV9 and TRBJ2-1; 9 nucleotides line up with TRBD1. The CDR3 runs to 16 residues. Germline V gene lookup returns CDR1 SGDLS and CDR2 YYNGEE. J was trimmed by 2 bases and V by 3 bases; bases with no gene match: 6. For the CDR3, the DNA is TGTGCCAGCAGCGCGACCGGGACAGGGACCTACAATGAGCAGTTCTTC. Protein sequence: CASSATGTGTYNEQFF.

The gene calls are TRBV5-4 and TRBJ2-5; the D gene is possibly TRBD1 (5 bases). This CDR3 is 13 amino acids long. Germline assignment: CDR1 SGHNT and CDR2 YYREEE (reference sequence). Trimming stripped 2 bases from V and 5 bases from J, with 10 bases between. As DNA, the CDR3 is TGTGCCAGCAGCTTTGGGGCCGGGGAGACCCAGTACTTC. This codes for CASSFGAGETQYF.

The chain combines TRBV4-3 with TRBJ1-5; 7 nucleotides match TRBD1. Germline V gene sequence: CDR1 LGHNA, CDR2 YSLEER. V lost 0 bases to trimming and J lost 6 bases; unmatched junction nucleotides: 11. The CDR3 is 17 amino acids. CDR3 DNA: TGCGCCAGCAGCCAAGAGGCCCACACAGGGGTTGGTCAGCCCCAGCATTTT. Translated: CASSQEAHTGVGQPQHF.

The chain employs TRBV15 and TRBJ2-5; D is undetermined. The CDR3 spans 14 residues. In germline, CDR1 is LNHNV, CDR2 YYDKDF (reference sequence). Trimming took 0 bases from V and 5 from J, leaving 10 bases between them. CDR3 DNA sequence: TGTGCCACCAGCAGAGACAGAGCGATGGAGACCCAGTACTTC. Its translation: CATSRDRAMETQYF.

The chain recombines TRBV9 with TRBJ1-1, with 8 positions matching TRBD1. The V gene end was trimmed by 6 bases and the J gene end by 4 bases; junction bases not matched to a gene: 8. There are 14 residues in the CDR3. Per germline, CDR1 SGDLS and CDR2 YYNGEE. CDR3 sequence: CASTKTGAATEAFF. In DNA, the CDR3 is TGTGCCAGCACCAAGACAGGGGCCGCCACTGAAGCTTTCTTT.

The V and J genes are TRBV5-6 and TRBJ1-1; the D is unclear. Trimming shortened V by 4 bases and J by 0 bases, and 10 bases separated the two germline ends. The CDR3 sequence is 14 residues long. Germline CDR1 is SGHDT and CDR2 is YYEEEE. CDR3 bases: TGTGCCAGCAGCGAACGGCCCATGAACACTGAAGCTTTCTTT. This gives the protein CASSERPMNTEAFF.

This chain connects TRBV27 to TRBJ1-1, with D possibly TRBD1 on 5 matching bases. The CDR3 spans 13 residues. Trimming took 8 bases from V and 7 from J, leaving 17 bases between them. Germline lookup yields CDR1 MNHEY and CDR2 SMNVEV (reference sequence). In nucleotides, the CDR3 is TGTGCCAGCCTGACGACGGGAGACAGTGAAGCTTTCTTT. It translates to CASLTTGDSEAFF.

The chain links TRBV5-1 to TRBJ2-2; D is ambiguous. The V gene's germline CDR1 is SGHRS and CDR2 YFSETQ. CDR3 length: 16 amino acids. Trimming took off 4 bases at V and 4 bases at J, with 17 bases between the two ends. CDR3 sequence reads: CASSREPSVATGELFF. The CDR3 DNA sequence: TGCGCCAGCAGCCGAGAGCCCAGCGTAGCCACCGGGGAGCTGTTTTTT.

The V and J genes are TRBV5-8 and TRBJ1-1, with D unresolved. CDR3 size: 14 residues. Germline V lookup: CDR1 SGHTS, CDR2 YDEGEE. V lost 0 bases and J 8 bases, leaving 14 bases between the germline ends. The CDR3 sequence is CASSLDMGSLEAFF. The CDR3 nucleotides read TGTGCCAGCAGCTTGGACATGGGGAGTCTAGAAGCTTTCTTT.

The V gene is TRBV5-1, the J gene TRBJ2-1; a possible D gene is TRBD2 (5 bases). The V gene lost 0 bases and the J gene lost 7 bases, with 17 bases spanning the gap. Germline V lookup: CDR1 SGHRS, CDR2 YFSETQ. This CDR3 contains 16 residues. The CDR3 protein is CASSLAASRLGNEQFF. The CDR3 DNA sequence: TGCGCCAGCAGCTTGGCGGCTAGCAGGCTCGGGAATGAGCAGTTCTTC.

Written as DNA, the CDR3 is TGCGCCAGCAGCAGCGGGAATTACAATGAGCAGTTCTTC. Amino acid sequence: CASSSGNYNEQFF. The gene calls are TRBV5-1 and TRBJ2-1, with TRBD2 identical over 7 bases. The J segment lost 4 bases and the V segment lost 4 bases, leaving 2 bases of the junction unmatched. This CDR3 has 13 amino acids. Germline loops: CDR1 SGHRS, CDR2 YFSETQ.

The gene calls are TRBV6-2 or TRBV6-3 and TRBJ1-1; tentatively, D is TRBD1 (5 bases). Per the germline V gene, CDR1 is MNHEY and CDR2 is SVGEGT. The CDR3 sequence is 14 residues long. V shed 2 bases and J shed 4 bases, with 11 bases lying between them. The CDR3 spells CASSYLGGTTEAFF. The CDR3 nucleotides read TGTGCCAGCAGTTACCTGGGCGGGACCACTGAAGCTTTCTTT.